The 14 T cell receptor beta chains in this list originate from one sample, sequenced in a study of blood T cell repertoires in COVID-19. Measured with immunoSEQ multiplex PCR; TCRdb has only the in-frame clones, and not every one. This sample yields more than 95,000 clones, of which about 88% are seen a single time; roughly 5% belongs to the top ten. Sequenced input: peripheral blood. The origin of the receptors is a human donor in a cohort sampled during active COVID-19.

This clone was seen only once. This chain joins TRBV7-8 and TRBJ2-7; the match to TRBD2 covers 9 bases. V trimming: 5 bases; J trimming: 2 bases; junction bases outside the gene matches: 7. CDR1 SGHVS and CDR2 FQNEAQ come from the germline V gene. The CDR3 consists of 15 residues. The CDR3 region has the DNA TGTGCCAGCAGCACCTCTAGCGGGGTTACCTACGAGCAGTACTTC. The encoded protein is CASSTSSGVTYEQYF.

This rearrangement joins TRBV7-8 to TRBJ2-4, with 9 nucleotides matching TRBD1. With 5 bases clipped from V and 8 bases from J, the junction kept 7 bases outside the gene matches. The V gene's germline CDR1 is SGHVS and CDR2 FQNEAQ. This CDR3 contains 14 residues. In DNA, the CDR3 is TGTGCCAGCAGCGTGGACAGGGGTCAATACATTCAGTACTTC. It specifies CASSVDRGQYIQYF.

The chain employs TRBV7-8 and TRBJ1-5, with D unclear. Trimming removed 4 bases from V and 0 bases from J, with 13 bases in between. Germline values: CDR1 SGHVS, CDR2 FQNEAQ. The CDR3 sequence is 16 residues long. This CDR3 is CASSSTGIYSNQPQHF. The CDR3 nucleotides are TGTGCCAGCAGCTCTACCGGGATCTATAGCAATCAGCCCCAGCATTTT.

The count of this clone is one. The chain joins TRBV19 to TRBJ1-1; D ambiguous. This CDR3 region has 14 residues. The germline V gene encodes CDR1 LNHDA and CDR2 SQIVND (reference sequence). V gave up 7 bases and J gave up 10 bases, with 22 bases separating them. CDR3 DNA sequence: TGTGCCAGTACCCCTATCACCAACCCTACCGGAGCTTTCTTT. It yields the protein CASTPITNPTGAFF.

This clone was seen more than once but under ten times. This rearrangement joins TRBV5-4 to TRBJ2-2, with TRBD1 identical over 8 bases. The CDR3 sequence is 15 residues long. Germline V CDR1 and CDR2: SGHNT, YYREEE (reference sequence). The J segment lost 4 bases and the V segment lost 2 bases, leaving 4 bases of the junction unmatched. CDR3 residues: CASSLSGGATGELFF. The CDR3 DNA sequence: TGTGCCAGCAGCTTATCAGGGGGCGCCACCGGGGAGCTGTTTTTT. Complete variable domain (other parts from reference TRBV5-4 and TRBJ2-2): ETGVTQSPTHLIKTRGQQVTLRCSSQSGHNTVSWYQQALGQGPQFIFQYYREEENGRGNFPPRFSGLQFPNYSSELNVNALELDDSALYLCASSLSGGATGELFFGEGSRLTVL.

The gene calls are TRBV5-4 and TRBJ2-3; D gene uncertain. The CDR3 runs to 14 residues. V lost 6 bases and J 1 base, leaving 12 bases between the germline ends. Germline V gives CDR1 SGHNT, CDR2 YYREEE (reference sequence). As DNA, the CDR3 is TGTGCCAGCACCACGGAGACCGGCACAGATACGCAGTATTTT. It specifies CASTTETGTDTQYF.

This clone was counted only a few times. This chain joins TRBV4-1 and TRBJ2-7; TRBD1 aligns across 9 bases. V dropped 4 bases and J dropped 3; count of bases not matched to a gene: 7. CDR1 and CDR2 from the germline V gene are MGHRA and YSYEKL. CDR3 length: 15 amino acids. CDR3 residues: CASSPLDRGSYEQYF. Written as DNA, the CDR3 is TGCGCCAGCAGCCCCTTGGACAGGGGAAGCTACGAGCAGTACTTC.

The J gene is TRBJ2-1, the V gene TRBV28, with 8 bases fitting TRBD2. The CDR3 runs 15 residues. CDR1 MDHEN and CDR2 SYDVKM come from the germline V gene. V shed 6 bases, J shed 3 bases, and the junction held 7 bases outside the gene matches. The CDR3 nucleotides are TGTGCCAGCAGGGCTAGCGGGCAGGTCTACAATGAGCAGTTCTTC. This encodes CASRASGQVYNEQFF.

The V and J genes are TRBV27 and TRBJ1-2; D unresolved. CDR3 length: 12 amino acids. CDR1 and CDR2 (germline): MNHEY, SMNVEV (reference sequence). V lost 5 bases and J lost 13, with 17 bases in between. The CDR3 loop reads CASSTEFGRPTF. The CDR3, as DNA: TGTGCCAGCAGTACAGAGTTCGGCCGTCCCACCTTC.

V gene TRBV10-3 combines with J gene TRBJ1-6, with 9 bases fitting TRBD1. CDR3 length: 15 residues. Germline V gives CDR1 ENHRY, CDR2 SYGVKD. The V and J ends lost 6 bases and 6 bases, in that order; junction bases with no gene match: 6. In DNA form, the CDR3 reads TGTGCCATCAGACAACAGGGGGCGCTTAATTCACCCCTCCACTTT. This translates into CAIRQQGALNSPLHF.

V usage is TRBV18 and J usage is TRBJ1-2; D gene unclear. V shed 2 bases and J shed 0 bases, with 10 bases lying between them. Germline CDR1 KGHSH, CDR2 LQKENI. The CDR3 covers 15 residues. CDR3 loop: CASSPASNTNYGYTF. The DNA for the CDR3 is TGTGCCAGCTCACCAGCCAGTAATACTAACTATGGCTACACCTTC.

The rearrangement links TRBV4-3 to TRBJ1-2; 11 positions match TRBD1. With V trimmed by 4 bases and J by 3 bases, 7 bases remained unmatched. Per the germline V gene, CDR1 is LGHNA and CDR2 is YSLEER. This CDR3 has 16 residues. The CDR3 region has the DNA TGCGCCAGCAGCCGAGGACAGGGGGCAAGAGACTATGGCTACACCTTC. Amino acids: CASSRGQGARDYGYTF.

CDR3 in DNA: TGTGCCAGCTCAGCGACGGGACAGGGGTACTACGAGCAGTACTTC. Protein product: CASSATGQGYYEQYF. V and J are TRBV18 and TRBJ2-7, with TRBD1 matching 10 bases. Per the germline V gene, CDR1 is KGHSH and CDR2 is LQKENI. Unmatched junction bases numbered 7, after V lost 5 bases and J lost 3 bases. The CDR3 totals 15 residues. Based on the CDR3 plus reference TRBV18 and TRBJ2-7, the full variable domain is NAGVMQNPRHLVRRRGQEARLRCSPMKGHSHVYWYRQLPEEGLKFMVYLQKENIIDESGMPKERFSAEFPKEGPSILRIQQVVRGDSAAYFCASSATGQGYYEQYFGPGTRLTVT.

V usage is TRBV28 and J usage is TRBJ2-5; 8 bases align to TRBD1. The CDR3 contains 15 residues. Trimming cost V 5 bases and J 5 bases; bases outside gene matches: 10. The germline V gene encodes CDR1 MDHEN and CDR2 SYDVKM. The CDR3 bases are TGTGCCAGCAGTCCCCCCGGGACAGGAGGGGAGACCCAGTACTTC. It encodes CASSPPGTGGETQYF.